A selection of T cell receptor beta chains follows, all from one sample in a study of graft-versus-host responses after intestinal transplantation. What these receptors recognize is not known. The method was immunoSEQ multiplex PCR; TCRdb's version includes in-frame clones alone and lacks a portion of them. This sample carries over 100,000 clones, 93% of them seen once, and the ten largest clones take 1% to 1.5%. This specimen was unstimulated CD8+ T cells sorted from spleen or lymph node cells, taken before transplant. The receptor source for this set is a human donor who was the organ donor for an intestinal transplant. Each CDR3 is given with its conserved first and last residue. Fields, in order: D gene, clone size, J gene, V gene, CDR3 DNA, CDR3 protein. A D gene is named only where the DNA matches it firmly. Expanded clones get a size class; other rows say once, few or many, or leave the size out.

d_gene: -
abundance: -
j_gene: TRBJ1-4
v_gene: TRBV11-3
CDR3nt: TGTGCCAGCAGCTTAGAGGGGGCGAATGAAAAACTGTTTTTT
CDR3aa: CASSLEGANEKLFF

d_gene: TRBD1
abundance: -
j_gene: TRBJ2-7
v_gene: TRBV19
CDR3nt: TGTGCCAGTAGTACAGGACAGGGCCCGTACGAGCAGTACTTC
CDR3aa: CASSTGQGPYEQYF

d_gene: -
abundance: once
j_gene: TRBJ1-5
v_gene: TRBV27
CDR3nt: TGTGCCAGCAGTATAACAGCCCATACTAGCAATCAGCCCCAGCATTTT
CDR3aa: CASSITAHTSNQPQHF

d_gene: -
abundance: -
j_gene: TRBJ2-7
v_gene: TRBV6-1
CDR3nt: TGTGCCAGCAGTGCTACTGTGGAGGACCACGAGCAGTACTTC
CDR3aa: CASSATVEDHEQYF

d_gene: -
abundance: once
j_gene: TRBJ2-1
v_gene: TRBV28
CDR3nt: TGTGCCAGCAGTTTAGGAGCCTACAATGAGCAGTTCTTC
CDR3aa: CASSLGAYNEQFF

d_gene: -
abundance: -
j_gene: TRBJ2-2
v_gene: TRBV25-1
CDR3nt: TGTGCCAGCAGTGAATATCAGGGTTGGAACACCGGGGAGCTGTTTTTT
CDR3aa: CASSEYQGWNTGELFF

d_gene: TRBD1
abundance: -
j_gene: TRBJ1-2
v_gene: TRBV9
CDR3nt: TGTGCCAGCAGCGCCAGACAGGGTGGCTACACCTTC
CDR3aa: CASSARQGGYTF

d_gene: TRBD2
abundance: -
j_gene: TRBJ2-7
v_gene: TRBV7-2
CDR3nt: TGTGCCAGCAGCTTAGCGCGGGCGGGAGGGCCGGGGTACGAGCAGTACTTC
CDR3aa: CASSLARAGGPGYEQYF

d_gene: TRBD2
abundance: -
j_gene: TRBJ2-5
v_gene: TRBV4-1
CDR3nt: TGCGCCAGCAGCCAGGGACTAGCGGAAGAGACCCAGTACTTC
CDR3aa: CASSQGLAEETQYF

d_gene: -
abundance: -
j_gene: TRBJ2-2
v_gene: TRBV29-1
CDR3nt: TGCAGCGCCCCAATCAAGGGCACCGGGGAGCTGTTTTTT
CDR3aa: CSAPIKGTGELFF

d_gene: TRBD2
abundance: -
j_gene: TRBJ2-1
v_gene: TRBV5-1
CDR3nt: TGCGCCAGCAGCGGAAGGGACTACTGCTGCTCCTACAATGAGCAGTTCTTC
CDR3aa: CASSGRDYCCSYNEQFF

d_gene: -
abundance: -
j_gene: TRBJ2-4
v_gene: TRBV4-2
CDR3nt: TGTGCCAGCAGCCCTGCTGGTGGGGATGACATTCAGTACTTC
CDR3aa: CASSPAGGDDIQYF

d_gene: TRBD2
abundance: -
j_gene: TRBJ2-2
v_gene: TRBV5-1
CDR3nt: TGCGCCAGCAGCTTGGATACGACTAGCGAGATGGGCGGGGAGCTGTTTTTT
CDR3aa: CASSLDTTSEMGGELFF

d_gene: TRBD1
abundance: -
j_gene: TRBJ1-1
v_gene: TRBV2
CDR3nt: TGTGCCAGCAGTGCCGGGACAGGGGGTACTGAAGCTTTCTTT
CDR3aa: CASSAGTGGTEAFF

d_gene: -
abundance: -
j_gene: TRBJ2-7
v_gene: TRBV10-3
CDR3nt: TGTGCCCAAACTAGAAGACTGTTCTACGAGCAGTACTTC
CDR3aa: CAQTRRLFYEQYF

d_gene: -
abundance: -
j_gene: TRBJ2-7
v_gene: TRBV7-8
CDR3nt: TGTGCCAGCAGCTTAGTTCCTAGCGCCGAGCAGTACTTC
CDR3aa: CASSLVPSAEQYF

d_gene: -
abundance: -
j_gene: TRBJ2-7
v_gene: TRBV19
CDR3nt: TGTGCCAGTAGTATTTACGGCTCCGCTTCCGAGCAGTACTTC
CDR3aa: CASSIYGSASEQYF

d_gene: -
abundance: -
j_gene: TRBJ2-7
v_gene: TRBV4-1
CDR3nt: TGCGCCAGCAGCCAAGTTGGAGACTCAACCTACGAGCAGTACTTC
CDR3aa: CASSQVGDSTYEQYF

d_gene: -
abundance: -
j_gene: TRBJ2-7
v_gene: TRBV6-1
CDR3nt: TGTGCCAGCAGTGACTACGAGCAGTACTTC
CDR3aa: CASSDYEQYF